This passage covers 17 T cell receptor beta chains from one sample sequenced in a study of cytomegalovirus exposure and HLA in healthy donors. The data were produced by immunoSEQ multiplex PCR, yet TCRdb's version contains in-frame clones alone and is incomplete. This table holds roughly 150,000 clones, less than 95% found once. Sequencing was carried out using PBMCs. The receptor source for this set is a man aged 18-30 years in good health and CMV-seropositive.

The chain has TRBV7-9 and TRBJ2-3; 10 bases align to TRBD2. In germline, CDR1 is SEHNR, CDR2 FQNEAQ (reference sequence). The CDR3 is 16 amino acids. J was trimmed by 1 base and V by 1 base; bases with no gene match: 2. CDR3 DNA: TGTGCCAGCAGCTTAGATCTAGCGGGAGGCACAGATACGCAGTATTTT. It codes for CASSLDLAGGTDTQYF.

CDR3: CASSESQGFHGYTF. The DNA of the CDR3 is TGTGCCAGCAGTGAATCACAGGGGTTTCACGGCTACACCTTC. The rearrangement joins TRBV25-1 to TRBJ1-2, with 7 bases aligning to TRBD1. Trimming at V came to 1 base and at J to 8 bases, leaving 7 bases not matched to a gene. This CDR3 region has 14 residues. CDR1 and CDR2 (germline): MGHDK, SYGVNS.

J is TRBJ1-2 and V is TRBV25-1, with 7 bases lining up with TRBD1. V shed 0 bases, J shed 5 bases, and the junction held 12 bases outside the gene matches. The CDR3 is 17 residues long. Looked up from germline, CDR1 is MGHDK and CDR2 is SYGVNS. For the CDR3, the DNA is TGTGCCAGCAGTGAATATTCGACCGGGGACAGAAGTTATGGCTACACCTTC. As protein: CASSEYSTGDRSYGYTF.

The V and J genes are TRBV4-1 and TRBJ2-1; 12 bases align to TRBD2. V lost 3 bases, J lost 5 bases, and 5 bases stayed unmatched. The CDR3 has 16 amino acids. The germline V gene encodes CDR1 MGHRA and CDR2 YSYEKL. CDR3 in amino acids: CASSHRGLAGNNEQFF. The CDR3 DNA reads as TGCGCCAGCAGCCATCGCGGACTAGCGGGGAACAATGAGCAGTTCTTC.

The chain uses TRBV7-2 and TRBJ2-7; tentative D call: TRBD1 (8 bases). The V end was cut by 2 bases, the J end by 2 bases, with 13 bases between. The V gene's germline CDR1 is SGHTA and CDR2 FQGNSA. CDR3 length: 15 amino acids. For the CDR3, the DNA is TGTGCCAGCAGCTTAATAACAGGGGGGGCCTACGAGCAGTACTTC. This gives the protein CASSLITGGAYEQYF.

V usage is TRBV11-2 and J usage is TRBJ1-1; 7 nucleotides agree with TRBD1. Germline-derived CDR1 and CDR2 are SGHAT and FQNNGV. The CDR3 has 14 amino acids. With V trimmed by 1 base and J by 2 bases, 1 base remained unmatched. For the CDR3, the DNA is TGTGCCAGCAGCTTAGGACAGGGTAACACTGAAGCTTTCTTT. This encodes CASSLGQGNTEAFF.

The CDR3 spells CASNVGGRTGELFF. The CDR3 nucleotides read TGTGCCAGCAACGTCGGGGGAAGGACCGGGGAGCTGTTTTTT. This sequence joins TRBV7-9 and TRBJ2-2; TRBD2 might be the D (6 bases). V lost 7 bases and J 5 bases, leaving 14 bases between the germline ends. Germline assignment: CDR1 SEHNR and CDR2 FQNEAQ (reference sequence). The CDR3 length is 14 residues.

This clone was counted once. CDR3 bases: TGTGCCAGCAGCTTCCCCCTAGCGGGAGGAGATACGCAGTATTTT. Amino acid sequence: CASSFPLAGGDTQYF. This chain uses TRBV7-8 with TRBJ2-3, with 11 bases fitting TRBD2. Per germline, CDR1 SGHVS and CDR2 FQNEAQ. The CDR3 runs 15 residues. Losses at the gene ends were 3 bases for V and 5 bases for J; bases not matched to a gene: 4.

The chain couples TRBV9 to TRBJ2-4; D is unresolved. V was trimmed by 4 bases and J by 0 bases, leaving 8 bases between them. This CDR3 is built from 14 residues. Germline V gene data show CDR1 as SGDLS and CDR2 as YYNGEE. CDR3: CASSPTVAKNIQYF. The CDR3, as DNA: TGTGCCAGCAGCCCTACAGTAGCCAAAAACATTCAGTACTTC. Full variable domain (outside the CDR3, taken from reference TRBV9 and TRBJ2-4): DSGVTQTPKHLITATGQRVTLRCSPRSGDLSVYWYQQSLDQGLQFLIQYYNGEERAKGNILERFSAQQFPDLHSELNLSSLELGDSALYFCASSPTVAKNIQYFGAGTRLSVL.

The chain is built from TRBV6-1 and TRBJ2-7; 9 nucleotides align to TRBD2. This CDR3 has 15 amino acids. Germline CDR1 is MNHNS and CDR2 is SASEGT. Unmatched junction bases numbered 9, after V lost 7 bases and J lost 2 bases. The CDR3 DNA reads as TGTGCCAGCACCATGGGGCTAGCGGGAACCTACGAGCAGTACTTC. As protein: CASTMGLAGTYEQYF.

This clone was observed a single time. The chain links TRBV5-1 to TRBJ2-5; D gene unclear. The V end was cut by 3 bases, the J end by 0 bases, with 9 bases between. The germline V gene has CDR1 SGHRS and CDR2 YFSETQ. This CDR3 is built from 14 residues. The CDR3 sequence is CASSSPGDQETQYF. For the CDR3, the DNA is TGCGCCAGCAGCTCCCCAGGCGACCAAGAGACCCAGTACTTC.

The genes are TRBV4-2 and TRBJ2-3; TRBD2 matches 9 bases. There are 17 residues in the CDR3. Germline V gene sequence: CDR1 LGHNA, CDR2 YNFKEQ. The V gene end was trimmed by 3 bases and the J gene end by 2 bases; junction bases not matched to a gene: 9. CDR3: CASSHNPASGATDTQYF. CDR3 DNA sequence: TGTGCCAGCAGCCATAACCCCGCTAGCGGGGCCACAGATACGCAGTATTTT.

The CDR3 region is CTSSEPERVSSYEQYF. CDR3 bases: TGCACCAGCAGCGAACCGGAGAGGGTTAGCTCCTACGAGCAGTACTTC. The chain has TRBV1 and TRBJ2-7; the tabulated D call, TRBD2, remains unverified against the DNA. TRBV1 is termed a pseudogene. This CDR3 has 16 residues.

The J gene is TRBJ2-3, the V gene TRBV2, with TRBD1 matching 7 bases. The CDR3 is 15 residues long. With V trimmed by 4 bases and J by 2 bases, 6 bases remained unmatched. Germline CDR1 reads SNHLY; CDR2 reads FYNNEI. The CDR3 coding sequence is TGTGCCAGCAGTGCAAGCAGGGGGTTCACAGATACGCAGTATTTT. Protein sequence: CASSASRGFTDTQYF. Based on the CDR3 plus reference TRBV2 and TRBJ2-3, the full variable domain is EPEVTQTPSHQVTQMGQEVILRCVPISNHLYFYWYRQILGQKVEFLVSFYNNEISEKSEIFDDQFSVERPDGSNFTLKIRSTKLEDSAMYFCASSASRGFTDTQYFGPGTRLTVL.

The V call is TRBV27, the J call TRBJ2-5; 11 bases agree with TRBD2. Germline assignment: CDR1 MNHEY and CDR2 SMNVEV (reference sequence). This CDR3 is 14 amino acids long. Trimming removed 4 bases from V and 4 bases from J; junction bases left unmatched: 2. Here the CDR3 DNA reads TGTGCCAGCAGTTATGGACTAGCGGGAGAGACCCAGTACTTC. This translates into CASSYGLAGETQYF.

The rearrangement joins TRBV29-1 to TRBJ2-7; D is perhaps TRBD1 (5 bases). The CDR3 has 13 residues. Trimming stripped 4 bases from V and 3 bases from J, with 13 bases between. Germline CDR1 SQVTM, CDR2 ANQGSEA. CDR3 sequence: CSVGGRAFYEQYF. Here the CDR3 DNA reads TGCAGCGTTGGAGGCAGGGCATTCTACGAGCAGTACTTC.

This rearrangement joins TRBV6-5 to TRBJ2-1, with TRBD2 identical over 10 bases. The V segment lost 6 bases and the J segment 9 bases; nucleotides outside the gene matches: 11. CDR3 length: 15 residues. The germline gives CDR1 MNHEY, CDR2 SVGAGI. The CDR3 loop is CASSPPLAGRGEQFF. In nucleotides, the CDR3 is TGTGCCAGCAGCCCTCCACTAGCGGGAAGGGGTGAGCAGTTCTTC.